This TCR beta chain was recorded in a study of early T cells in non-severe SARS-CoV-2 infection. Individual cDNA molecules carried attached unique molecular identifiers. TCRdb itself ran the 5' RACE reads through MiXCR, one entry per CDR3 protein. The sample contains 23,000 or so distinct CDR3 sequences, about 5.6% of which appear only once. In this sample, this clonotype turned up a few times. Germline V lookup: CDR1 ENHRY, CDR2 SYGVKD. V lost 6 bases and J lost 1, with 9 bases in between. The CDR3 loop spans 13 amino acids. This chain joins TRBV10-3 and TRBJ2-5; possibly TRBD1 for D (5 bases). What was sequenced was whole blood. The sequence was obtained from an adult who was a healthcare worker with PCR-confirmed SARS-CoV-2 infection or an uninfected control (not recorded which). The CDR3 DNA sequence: TGTGCCATCAGCCCAGGGCTCCAAGAGACCCAGTACTTC. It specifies CAISPGLQETQYF.